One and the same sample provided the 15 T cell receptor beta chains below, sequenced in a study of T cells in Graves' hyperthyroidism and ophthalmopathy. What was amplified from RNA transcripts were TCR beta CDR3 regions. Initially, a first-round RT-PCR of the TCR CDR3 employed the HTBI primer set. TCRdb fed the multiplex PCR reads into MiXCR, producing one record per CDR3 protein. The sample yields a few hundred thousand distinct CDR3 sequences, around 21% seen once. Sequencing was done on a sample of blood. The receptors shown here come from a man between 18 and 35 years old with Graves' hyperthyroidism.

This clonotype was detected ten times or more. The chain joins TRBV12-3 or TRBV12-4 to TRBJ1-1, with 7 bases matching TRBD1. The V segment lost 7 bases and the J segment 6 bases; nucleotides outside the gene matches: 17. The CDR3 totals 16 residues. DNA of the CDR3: TGTGCCAGCACTCTACCGACAGGGATCTTTCCCTCTGAAGCTTTCTTT. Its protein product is CASTLPTGIFPSEAFF.

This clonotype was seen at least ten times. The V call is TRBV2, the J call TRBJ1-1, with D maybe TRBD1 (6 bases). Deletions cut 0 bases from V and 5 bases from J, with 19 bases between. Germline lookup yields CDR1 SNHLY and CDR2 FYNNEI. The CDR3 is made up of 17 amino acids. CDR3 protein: CASSEAGQSRGWTEAFF. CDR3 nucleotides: TGTGCCAGCAGTGAAGCCGGACAGAGTCGGGGGTGGACTGAAGCTTTCTTT.

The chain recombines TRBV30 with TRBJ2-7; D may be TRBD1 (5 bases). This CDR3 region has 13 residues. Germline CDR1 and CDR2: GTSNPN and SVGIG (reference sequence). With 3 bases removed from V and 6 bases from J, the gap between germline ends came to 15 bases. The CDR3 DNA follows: TGTGCCTGGAGCCACACAGGCTTCTTCGAGCAGTACTTC. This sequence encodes CAWSHTGFFEQYF.

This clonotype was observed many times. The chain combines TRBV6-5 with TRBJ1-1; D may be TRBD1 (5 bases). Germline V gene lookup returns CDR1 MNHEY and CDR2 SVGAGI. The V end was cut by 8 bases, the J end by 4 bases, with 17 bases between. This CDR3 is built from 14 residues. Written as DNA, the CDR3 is TGTGCCAGCCGAAGGGCGGTCGACAGCACTGAAGCTTTCTTT. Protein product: CASRRAVDSTEAFF.

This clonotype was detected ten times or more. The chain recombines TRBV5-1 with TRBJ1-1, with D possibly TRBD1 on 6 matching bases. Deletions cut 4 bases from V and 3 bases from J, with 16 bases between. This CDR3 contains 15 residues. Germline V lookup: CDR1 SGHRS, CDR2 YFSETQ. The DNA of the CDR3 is TGCGCCAGCAGCCCGTTACCGGGGGCCGACACTGAAGCTTTCTTT. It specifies CASSPLPGADTEAFF.

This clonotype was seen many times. DNA for the CDR3: TGTGCCAGCAGGCAACCCCTTAGAACTGAAGCTTTCTTT. This translates into CASRQPLRTEAFF. V gene TRBV6-1 combines with J gene TRBJ1-1; D unresolved. The CDR3 sequence is 13 residues long. Trimming removed 6 bases at V and 5 bases at J, with 13 bases between. From germline, CDR1 is MNHNS and CDR2 SASEGT.

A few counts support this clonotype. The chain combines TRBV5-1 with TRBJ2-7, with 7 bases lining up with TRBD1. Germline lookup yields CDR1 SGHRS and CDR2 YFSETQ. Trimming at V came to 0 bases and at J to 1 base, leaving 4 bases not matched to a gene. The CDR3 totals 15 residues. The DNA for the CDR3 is TGCGCCAGCAGCTTGGACCAGGGGGATTCCTACGAGCAGTACTTC. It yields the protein CASSLDQGDSYEQYF.

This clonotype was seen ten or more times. CDR3 bases: TGTGCCAGCAGGCTCGGACTAGAAGAGACCCAGTACTTC. Its translation: CASRLGLEETQYF. The chain is built from TRBV6-2 or TRBV6-3 and TRBJ2-5; 7 nucleotides agree with TRBD2. Germline V gives CDR1 MNHEY, CDR2 SVGEGT. CDR3 length equals 13 residues. V lost 6 bases to trimming and J lost 3 bases; unmatched junction nucleotides: 4.

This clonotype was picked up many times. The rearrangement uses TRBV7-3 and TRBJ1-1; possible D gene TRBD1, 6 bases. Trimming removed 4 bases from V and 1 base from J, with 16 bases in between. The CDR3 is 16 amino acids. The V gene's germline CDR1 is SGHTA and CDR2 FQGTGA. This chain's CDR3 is CASSSTTQGGNTEAFF. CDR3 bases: TGTGCCAGCAGCTCCACGACACAGGGAGGGAACACTGAAGCTTTCTTT.

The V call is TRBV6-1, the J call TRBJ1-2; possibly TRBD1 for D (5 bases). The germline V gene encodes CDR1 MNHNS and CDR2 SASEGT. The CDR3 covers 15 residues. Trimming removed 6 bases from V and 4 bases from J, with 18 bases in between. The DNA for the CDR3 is TGTGCCAGCAGGCCCGGGACCGAAGGCTTCTATGGCTACACCTTC. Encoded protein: CASRPGTEGFYGYTF.

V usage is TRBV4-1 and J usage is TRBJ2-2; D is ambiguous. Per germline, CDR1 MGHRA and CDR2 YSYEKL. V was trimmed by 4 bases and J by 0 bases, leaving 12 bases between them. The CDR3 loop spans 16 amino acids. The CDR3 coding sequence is TGCGCCAGCAGCCCCAAGGGCAGCACGAACACCGGGGAGCTGTTTTTT. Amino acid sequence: CASSPKGSTNTGELFF.

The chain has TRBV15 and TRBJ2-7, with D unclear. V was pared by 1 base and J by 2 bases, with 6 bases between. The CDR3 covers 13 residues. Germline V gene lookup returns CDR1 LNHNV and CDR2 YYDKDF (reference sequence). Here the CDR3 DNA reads TGTGCCACCAGCAGAGCAACTCCCTACGAGCAGTACTTC. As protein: CATSRATPYEQYF.

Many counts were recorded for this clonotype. CDR3 DNA sequence: TGTGCCAGTAGTCCCAACGGGGGCTGGGAGACCCAGTACTTC. Translated, it gives CASSPNGGWETQYF. V gene TRBV19 combines with J gene TRBJ2-5; D tentatively fits TRBD1 or TRBD2 (6 bases each). The CDR3 spans 14 residues. V lost 5 bases and J lost 5, with 15 bases in between. Germline CDR1 reads LNHDA; CDR2 reads SQIVND (reference sequence).

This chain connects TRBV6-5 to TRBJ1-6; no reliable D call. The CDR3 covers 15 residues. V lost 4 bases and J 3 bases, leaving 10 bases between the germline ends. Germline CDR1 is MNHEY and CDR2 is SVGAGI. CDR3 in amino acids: CASSLGRGYNSPLHF. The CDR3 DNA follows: TGTGCCAGCAGTTTAGGACGGGGCTATAATTCACCCCTCCACTTT.

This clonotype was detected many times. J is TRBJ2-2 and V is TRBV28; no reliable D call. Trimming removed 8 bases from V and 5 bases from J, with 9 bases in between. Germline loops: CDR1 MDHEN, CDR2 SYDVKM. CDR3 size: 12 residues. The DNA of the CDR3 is TGTGCCAGCCGGCAGTTAACCGGGGAGCTGTTTTTT. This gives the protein CASRQLTGELFF.